This TCR beta chain was identified during a study of T cells after posttransplantation cyclophosphamide. Overall study results and limits: Later post-transplant blood repertoires were often dominated by donor CD8+ memory clones. TRB clonality was highly associated with recipient CMV seropositivity and reactivation. TRB overlap between skin or GI tissue T cells and blood was limited.

This clone has just a few counts. Antigen unknown. This related bone marrow graft donor gave peripheral blood on the day of marrow donation. This CDR3 is built from 16 residues. Between the trimmed V and J ends, which lost 4 bases and 4 bases, there was a span of 21 bases. CDR1 and CDR2 (germline): SGDLS, YYNGEE. Sequencing was performed with immunoSEQ multiplex PCR; in TCRdb, only in-frame clones are kept and a portion is missing. Altogether tens of thousands of clones were found in the sample, and no singletons occur. Sequenced: PBMCs. This chain uses TRBV9 with TRBJ2-7, with D possibly being TRBD2 (6 bases). The receptor comes from a woman between 55 and 75 years old in good health, CMV-negative, and a related stem cell transplant donor. The CDR3 spells CASSPSGTRNQYEQYF. The CDR3 nucleotides are TGTGCCAGCAGCCCATCCGGGACTCGGAATCAGTACGAGCAGTACTTC.